These T cell receptor beta chains were read from a single sample in a study. MiXCR was run by TCRdb on the 5' RACE reads, yielding one entry per CDR3 protein. The sample contains tens of thousands of distinct CDR3 sequences, under 30% of which appear only once. Sequenced: naive CD4+ T cells sorted from a lymph node. These receptors all come from a female donor with breast cancer. Both conserved end residues are part of each CDR3. A D gene is named only where the DNA matches it firmly. Expanded clones are given a class, and other clones once, few, many or no size at all.

DNA	CDR3	V	size	D	length	J
TGCAGCATATCGTGGGGACAGGGTGAAAAACTGTTTTTT	CSISWGQGEKLFF	TRBV29-1	few	TRBD1	13	TRBJ1-4
TGTGCCAGCAGCCAAGATTCATCAGGGGCCAACGTCCTGACTTTC	CASSQDSSGANVLTF	TRBV4-2	medium-sized	NA	15	TRBJ2-6
TGTGCCAGCAGCCTCAGCCTTAATAACAATGGCTACGCCTTC	CASSLSLNNNGYAF	TRBV5-6	NA	NA	14	TRBJ1-2
TGCGCCAGCAGTGAGAGTGAGGGATTAAACACTGAAGCTTTCTTT	CASSESEGLNTEAFF	TRBV10-1	few	NA	15	TRBJ1-1
TGCAGTGCTAGCCCTCGGGATACGCAGTATTTT	CSASPRDTQYF	TRBV20-1	medium-sized	NA	11	TRBJ2-3
TGTGCCAGCAGGGTAACGGGGGACATGAACACTGAAGCTTTCTTT	CASRVTGDMNTEAFF	TRBV28	few	NA	15	TRBJ1-1
TGCGCCAGCAGCCAAGGTGCGGGACAGGGGGCAGATACGCAGTATTTT	CASSQGAGQGADTQYF	TRBV4-1	medium-sized	TRBD1	16	TRBJ2-3
TGTGCCAGCAGGGCCCTCGGGGCCAGGGAGCTGTTTTTT	CASRALGARELFF	TRBV6-5	few	NA	13	TRBJ2-2
TGTGCCAGCAGCTTAGAAGCTAGCGGGAGCAATGAGCAGTTCTTC	CASSLEASGSNEQFF	TRBV7-2	NA	TRBD2	15	TRBJ2-1
TGCGCCAGCAGCCCGGGACACTCTGGGGCCAACGTCCTGACTTTC	CASSPGHSGANVLTF	TRBV5-1	few	NA	15	TRBJ2-6
TGTGCCAGCGGCGAATGGGGGGAGGCTTTCTTT	CASGEWGEAFF	TRBV3-1	few	NA	11	TRBJ1-1
TGTGCCAGCAGCCAATTTACCGGGGTGTACGAGCAGTACTTC	CASSQFTGVYEQYF	TRBV3-1	NA	NA	14	TRBJ2-7